These T cell receptor beta chains were read from a single sample in a study of T cell responses to AZD1222 COVID-19 vaccine. Measured with immunoSEQ multiplex PCR; TCRdb has only the in-frame clones, and not every one. The profile shows 84,000 or so clones, roughly 87% of them singletons. The sequencing here drew on peripheral blood, taken on day 0 of MenACWY control vaccination. These receptors all stem from an adult in good health. Both conserved end residues are trimmed from each CDR3. Clone size is given for some rows only: seen once, a few or many times, or a class if the clone is expanded.

v_call	j_call	clone_size	cdr3_aa
TRBV7-9	TRBJ2-3	.	ASSVYEDTQY
TRBV3-1/TRBV3-2	TRBJ2-3	once	ASSQVAGGLADTQY
TRBV7-2	TRBJ1-2	.	ASSASRQAGETGGYT
TRBV6-2/TRBV6-3	TRBJ2-2	.	ASSYLRGDTGELF
TRBV5-1	TRBJ1-2	.	ASSLEGPAYGYT
TRBV7-9	TRBJ1-1	.	ASSSGEGEAF
TRBV6-5	TRBJ1-2	.	ASSYRDRGKYGYT
TRBV18	TRBJ2-7	.	ASSQGEGIEQY
TRBV5-1	TRBJ1-2	.	ASSLGVGKGNYGYT
TRBV6-2/TRBV6-3	TRBJ1-1	.	ASSPGLNTEAF
TRBV6-6	TRBJ1-5	.	ASSRSQGRGGQPQH
TRBV7-9	TRBJ1-2	.	ASSSIGGGYT
TRBV28	TRBJ1-5	.	ASTPLGGAENQPQH
TRBV7-3	TRBJ2-3	.	ASSLTGVNTDTQY
TRBV7-6	TRBJ2-5	few	ASSLVSTGSGIGETQY
TRBV5-5	TRBJ2-5	.	ASSLESSGGGTQY
TRBV27	TRBJ1-2	.	ASSPRRGGNYGYT
TRBV29-1	TRBJ1-1	.	SVQGFFDTEAF
TRBV6-2/TRBV6-3	TRBJ1-5	.	ASSPVNSNQPQH
TRBV7-9	TRBJ1-3	.	ASSPLGQGNTIY
TRBV7-2	TRBJ2-2	.	ASSPRQAGELF
TRBV5-1	TRBJ1-1	.	ASSLVETTEAF
TRBV11-2	TRBJ1-2	.	ASSPSPGNYGYT
TRBV7-8	TRBJ1-5	.	ASSLGQGFNQPQH
TRBV11-3	TRBJ2-6	few	ASNSPGGFGANVLT
TRBV14	TRBJ1-1	.	ASSSRRRDRGNTEAF
TRBV19	TRBJ1-2	.	ASSNTGGGGYGYT
TRBV5-6	TRBJ1-2	.	ASSSAIDSMGYGYT
TRBV6-5	TRBJ1-3	.	ASSYSVKASGNTIY
TRBV6-5	TRBJ1-1	.	ASSLMRYTEAF
TRBV19	TRBJ2-3	.	ASSIDLPGTGTDTQY